This T cell receptor beta chain originates from a study of cytomegalovirus exposure and HLA in healthy donors. General study results and limits: Common viral pathogens seemed, in a later analysis, to connect with several of the most significant clusters. Roughly uniform sequencing depth across donors was assumed, possibly incorrectly. Immune exposure data for these donors was limited to CMV serostatus.

Worth noting for this clone: Its cognate antigen is unknown.

PCR amplification relied on 60 Vbeta primers (plus 13 Jbeta primers). Produced via immunoSEQ multiplex PCR; TCRdb's table is partial and in-frame only. This table holds about 150,000 clones, 75% to 85% found once. The CDR3 sequence is 16 residues long. Germline CDR1 and CDR2: MGHRA and YSYEKL. The J segment lost 11 bases and the V segment lost 0 bases, leaving 9 bases of the junction unmatched. The gene calls are TRBV4-1 and TRBJ1-6, with TRBD1 matching over 8 bases. The TCR originated in a human donor in good health. Sequenced input: PBMCs. CDR3 nucleotide sequence: TGCGCCAGCAGCCAAGAGTACCAGGGGGCCGAACCACCCCTCCACTTT. Its protein product is CASSQEYQGAEPPLHF.